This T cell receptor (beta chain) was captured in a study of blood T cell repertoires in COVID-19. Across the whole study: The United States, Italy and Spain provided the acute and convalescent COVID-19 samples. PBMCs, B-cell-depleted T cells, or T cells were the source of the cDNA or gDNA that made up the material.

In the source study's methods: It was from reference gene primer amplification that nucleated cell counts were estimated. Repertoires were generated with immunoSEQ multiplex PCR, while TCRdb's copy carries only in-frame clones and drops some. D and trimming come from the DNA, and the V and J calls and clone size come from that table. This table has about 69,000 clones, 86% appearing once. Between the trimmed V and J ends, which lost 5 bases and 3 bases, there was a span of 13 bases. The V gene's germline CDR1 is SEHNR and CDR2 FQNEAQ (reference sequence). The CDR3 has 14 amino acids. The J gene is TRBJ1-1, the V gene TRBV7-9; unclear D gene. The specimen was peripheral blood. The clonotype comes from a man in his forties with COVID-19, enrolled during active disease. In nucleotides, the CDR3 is TGTGCCAGCAGCCCCGGCAGCGGGGACACTGAAGCTTTCTTT. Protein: CASSPGSGDTEAFF.